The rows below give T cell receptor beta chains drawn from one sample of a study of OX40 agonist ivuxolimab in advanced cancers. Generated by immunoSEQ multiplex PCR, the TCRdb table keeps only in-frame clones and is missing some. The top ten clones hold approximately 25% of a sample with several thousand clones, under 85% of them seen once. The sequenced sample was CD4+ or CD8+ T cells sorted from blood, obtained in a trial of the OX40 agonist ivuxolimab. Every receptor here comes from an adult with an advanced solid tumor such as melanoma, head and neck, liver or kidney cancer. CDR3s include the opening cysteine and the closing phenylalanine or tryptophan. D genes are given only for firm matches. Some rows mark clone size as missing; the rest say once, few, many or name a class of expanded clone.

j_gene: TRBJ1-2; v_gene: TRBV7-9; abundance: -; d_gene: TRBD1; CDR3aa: CASSPTLMGTGGHIYTF; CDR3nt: TGTGCCAGCAGCCCCACCCTTATGGGGACAGGGGGTCATATCTACACCTTC
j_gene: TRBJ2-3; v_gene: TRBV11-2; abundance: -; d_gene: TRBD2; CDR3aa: CASSPDSLAGPQTDTQYF; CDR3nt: TGTGCCAGCAGCCCGGATTCCTTAGCGGGGCCTCAAACAGATACGCAGTATTTT
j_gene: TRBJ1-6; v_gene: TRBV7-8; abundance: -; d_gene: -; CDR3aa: CASSWGDYSPLHF; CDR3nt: TGTGCCAGCAGCTGGGGGGATTATTCACCCCTCCACTTT
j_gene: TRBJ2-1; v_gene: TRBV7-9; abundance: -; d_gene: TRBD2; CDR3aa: CASSPRTSGSMDEQFF; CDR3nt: TGTGCCAGCAGCCCACGGACTAGCGGGAGCATGGATGAGCAGTTCTTC
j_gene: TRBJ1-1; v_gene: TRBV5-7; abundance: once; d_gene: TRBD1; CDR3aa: CASGTGGPAEAFF; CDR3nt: TGTGCCAGCGGTACAGGGGGCCCGGCTGAAGCTTTCTTT
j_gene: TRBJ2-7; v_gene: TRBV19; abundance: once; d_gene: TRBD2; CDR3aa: CASSIGLAGAYEQYF; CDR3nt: TGTGCCAGTAGTATAGGACTAGCGGGGGCCTACGAGCAGTACTTC
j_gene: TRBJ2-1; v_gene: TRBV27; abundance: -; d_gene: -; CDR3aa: CASSLPRAGSYNEQFF; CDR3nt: TGTGCCAGCAGTCTCCCCAGGGCCGGCTCCTACAATGAGCAGTTCTTC
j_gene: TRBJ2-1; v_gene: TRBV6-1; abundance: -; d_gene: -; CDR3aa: CASRPGLFPGDEQFF; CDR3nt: TGTGCCAGCAGACCGGGACTTTTCCCAGGGGATGAGCAGTTCTTC
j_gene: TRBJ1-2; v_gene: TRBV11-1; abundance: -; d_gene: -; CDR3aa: CASSQGQSYGYTF; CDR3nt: TGTGCCAGCAGCCAAGGACAAAGCTATGGCTACACCTTC
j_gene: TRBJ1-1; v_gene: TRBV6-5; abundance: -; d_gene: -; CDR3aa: CASSMEGIGTEAFF; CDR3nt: TGTGCCAGCAGTATGGAAGGGATCGGCACTGAAGCTTTCTTT
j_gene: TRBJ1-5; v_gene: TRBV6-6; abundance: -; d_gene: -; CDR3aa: CASSPTRGSNQPQHF; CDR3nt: TGTGCCAGCAGCCCTACCAGAGGTAGCAATCAGCCCCAGCATTTT
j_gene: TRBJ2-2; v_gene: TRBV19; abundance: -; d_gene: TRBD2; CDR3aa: CAAGDRLAGYTGELFF; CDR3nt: TGTGCCGCTGGGGACAGACTAGCGGGATACACCGGGGAGCTGTTTTTT
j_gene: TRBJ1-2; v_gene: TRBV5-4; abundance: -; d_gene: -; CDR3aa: CASSSGELYGYTF; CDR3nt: TGTGCCAGCAGCTCAGGAGAACTGTATGGCTACACCTTC
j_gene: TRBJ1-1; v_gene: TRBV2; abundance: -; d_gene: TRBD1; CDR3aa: CASSEGGQDYTEAFF; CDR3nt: TGTGCCAGCAGTGAAGGGGGACAGGACTACACTGAAGCTTTCTTT
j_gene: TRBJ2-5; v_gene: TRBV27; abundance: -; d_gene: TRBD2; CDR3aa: CASSLLAGEHQETQYF; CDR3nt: TGTGCCAGCAGTTTACTAGCGGGGGAGCACCAAGAGACCCAGTACTTC
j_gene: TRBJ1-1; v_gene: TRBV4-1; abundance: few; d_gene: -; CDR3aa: CASRQISDRLNTEAFF; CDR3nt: TGCGCCAGCAGACAGATTTCAGACAGACTGAACACTGAAGCTTTCTTT
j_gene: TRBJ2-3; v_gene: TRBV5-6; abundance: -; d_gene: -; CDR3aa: CASSLAAEDTQYF; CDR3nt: TGTGCCAGCAGCTTGGCCGCCGAAGATACGCAGTATTTT
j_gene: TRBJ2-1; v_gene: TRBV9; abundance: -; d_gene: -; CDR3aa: CASSVEGEGNEQFF; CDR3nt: TGTGCCAGCAGCGTAGAGGGGGAAGGGAATGAGCAGTTCTTC
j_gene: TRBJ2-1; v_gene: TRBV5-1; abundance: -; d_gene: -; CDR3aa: CASSVGLATNEQFF; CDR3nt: TGCGCCAGCAGCGTGGGACTCGCCACCAATGAGCAGTTCTTC
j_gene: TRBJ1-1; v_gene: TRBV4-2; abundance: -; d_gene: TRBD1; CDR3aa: CASSQTLRDSSEAFF; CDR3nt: TGTGCCAGCAGCCAAACGCTTCGGGACAGCTCCGAAGCTTTCTTT
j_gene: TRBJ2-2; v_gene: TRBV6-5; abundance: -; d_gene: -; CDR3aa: CASKVSQDTGELFF; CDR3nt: TGTGCCAGCAAGGTGTCTCAAGACACCGGGGAGCTGTTTTTT
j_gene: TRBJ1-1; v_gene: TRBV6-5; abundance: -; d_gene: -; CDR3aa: CASSYGGMTEAFF; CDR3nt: TGTGCCAGCAGTTACGGGGGTATGACTGAAGCTTTCTTT
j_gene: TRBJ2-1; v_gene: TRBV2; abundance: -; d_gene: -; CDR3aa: CASLGAVSYNEQFF; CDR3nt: TGTGCCAGTCTGGGGGCGGTATCCTACAATGAGCAGTTCTTC
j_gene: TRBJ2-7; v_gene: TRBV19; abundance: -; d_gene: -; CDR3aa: CASSITSGEGRNYEQYF; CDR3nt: TGTGCCAGTAGTATAACCTCCGGCGAAGGACGGAACTACGAGCAGTACTTC
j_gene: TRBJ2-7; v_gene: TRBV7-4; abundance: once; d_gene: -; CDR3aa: CASSNSIDSYEQYF; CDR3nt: TGTGCCAGCAGTAATAGTATAGATTCCTACGAGCAGTACTTC
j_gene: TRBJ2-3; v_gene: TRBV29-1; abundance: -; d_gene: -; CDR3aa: CSVEDYGSTDTQYF; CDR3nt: TGCAGCGTTGAAGATTACGGGAGCACAGATACGCAGTATTTT
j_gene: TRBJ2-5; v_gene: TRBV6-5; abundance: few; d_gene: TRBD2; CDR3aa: CASRGLLEETQYF; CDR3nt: TGTGCCAGCAGGGGACTACTTGAAGAGACCCAGTACTTC
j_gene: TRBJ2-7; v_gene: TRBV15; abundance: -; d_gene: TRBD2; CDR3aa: CATSRHLAGEQYF; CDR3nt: TGTGCCACCAGCAGACACCTAGCGGGGGAGCAGTACTTC
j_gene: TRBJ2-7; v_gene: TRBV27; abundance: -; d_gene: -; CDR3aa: CASSWLTDTTYEQYF; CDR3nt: TGTGCCAGCAGTTGGCTGACGGATACTACCTACGAGCAGTACTTC
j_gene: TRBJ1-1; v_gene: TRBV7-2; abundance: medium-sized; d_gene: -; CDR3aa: CASSYGATTATAEAFF; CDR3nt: TGTGCCAGCAGCTATGGGGCTACGACGGCGACTGCTGAAGCTTTCTTT
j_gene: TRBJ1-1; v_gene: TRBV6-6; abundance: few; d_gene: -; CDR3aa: CASSYGDTEAFF; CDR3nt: TGTGCCAGCAGTTACGGGGACACTGAAGCTTTCTTT